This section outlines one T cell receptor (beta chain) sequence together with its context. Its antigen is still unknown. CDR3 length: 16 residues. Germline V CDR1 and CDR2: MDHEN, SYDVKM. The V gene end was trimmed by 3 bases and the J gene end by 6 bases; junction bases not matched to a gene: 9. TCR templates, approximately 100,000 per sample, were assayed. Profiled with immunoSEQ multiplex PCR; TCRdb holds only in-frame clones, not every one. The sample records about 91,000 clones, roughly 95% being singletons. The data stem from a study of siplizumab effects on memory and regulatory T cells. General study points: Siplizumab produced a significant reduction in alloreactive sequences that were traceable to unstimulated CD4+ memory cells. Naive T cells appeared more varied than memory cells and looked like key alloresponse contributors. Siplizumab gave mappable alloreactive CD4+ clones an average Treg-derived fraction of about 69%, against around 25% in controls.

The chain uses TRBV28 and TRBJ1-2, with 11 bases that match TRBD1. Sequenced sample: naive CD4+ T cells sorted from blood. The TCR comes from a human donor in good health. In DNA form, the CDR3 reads TGTGCCAGCAGTTTTACCCGGACAGGGGGCGCAGATGGCTACACCTTC. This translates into CASSFTRTGGADGYTF.